This T cell receptor (beta chain) was documented in a study of cytomegalovirus exposure and HLA in healthy donors. Study-level findings and limits: Associated with cytomegalovirus, according to the listing, were around 160 TCR beta chains. Rarity characterized most TCR sequences, yet some public TCRs appeared in many donors. In vitro experiments confirmed that a few CMV-associated chains were specific for CMV antigens.

Method: immunoSEQ multiplex PCR; TCRdb's copy keeps in-frame clones and lacks some. The table records fewer than 65,000 clones, approximately 89% of them present only once. Of note for this clone: What it binds is not known.

The donors were part of the validation cohort, which consisted of about 120 subjects and was separate from the first cohort of several hundred subjects. V dropped 3 bases and J dropped 0 bases, with 18 bases sitting between them. This CDR3 comprises 17 residues. Per germline, CDR1 SGDLS and CDR2 YYNGEE. Sequencing was done on a sample of PBMCs. This receptor was taken from a woman aged 18 to 35 in good health and CMV-seronegative. The chain couples TRBV9 to TRBJ1-1; TRBD1 might be the D (6 bases). CDR3: CASSAGGGQTLNTEAFF. CDR3 DNA: TGTGCCAGCAGCGCGGGGGGTGGACAGACCTTGAACACTGAAGCTTTCTTT. The full variable domain, completed using reference TRBV9 and TRBJ1-1, is DSGVTQTPKHLITATGQRVTLRCSPRSGDLSVYWYQQSLDQGLQFLIQYYNGEERAKGNILERFSAQQFPDLHSELNLSSLELGDSALYFCASSAGGGQTLNTEAFFGQGTRLTVV.